This passage covers 26 T cell receptor beta chains from one sample sequenced in a study of Ad26.COV2.S vaccination and SARS-CoV-2 variants (dated by TCRdb to about 2021). The library came from the immunoSEQ multiplex PCR assay. This is the immuneACCESS table as TCRdb keeps it, with only in-frame sequences that have V and J called. A part of the clones is gone; compared with another copy, unresolved V genes explain less than half, and the rest is unexplained. This sample holds around 450,000 clones; around 91% were observed only once. Of the sample, about 4.1% is held by the ten largest clones. The treatment or condition tag for this specimen amounts to: around 19 received Ad26.COV2.S at low or high dose, single or two shots; 5 received placebo; per-sample allocation not given. For vaccine and placebo recipients, repertoires were sequenced using samples collected on day 63 after the first injection.

The material was peripheral blood, obtained in a trial of Ad26.COV2.S vaccine versus placebo. These receptors came from a person between 18 and 59 years old who received the Ad26.COV2.S COVID-19 vaccine or a placebo.

This clone was seen a single time. The genes are TRBV28 and TRBJ1-1, with no clear D. V lost 10 bases to trimming and J lost 0 bases, with 18 bases between them. CDR1 and CDR2 from the germline V gene are MDHEN and SYDVKM. This CDR3 has 15 amino acids. The CDR3 coding sequence is TGTGCCACCCGATCATATCCGGCCATGAACACTGAAGCTTTCTTT. Its translation is CATRSYPAMNTEAFF.

This clone was seen only a few times. V gene TRBV5-6 combines with J gene TRBJ2-7; D possibly corresponds to TRBD2 (5 bases). CDR1 and CDR2 (germline): SGHDT, YYEEEE. V was clipped by 4 bases and J by 1 base, with 12 bases between them. This CDR3 comprises 14 residues. CDR3 in DNA: TGTGCCAGCAGCCCCGTAGCGAGGTCCTACGAGCAGTACTTC. As protein: CASSPVARSYEQYF.

This clone was seen a single time. This chain uses TRBV14 with TRBJ2-2; TRBD2 matches at 12 bases. CDR3 length: 16 residues. Germline V CDR1 and CDR2: SGHDN, FVKESK. With V trimmed by 4 bases and J by 6 bases, 6 bases remained unmatched. The CDR3 sequence: CASSLRLAGAAGELFF. The CDR3 coding sequence is TGTGCCAGCAGCCTCAGACTAGCGGGAGCAGCCGGGGAGCTGTTTTTT.

This clone appeared a single time. Distinct nucleotide sequences in the sample also encode this CDR3. The V and J genes are TRBV7-3 and TRBJ2-2, with D unclear. Germline V gene sequence: CDR1 SGHTA, CDR2 FQGTGA. With 5 bases removed from V and 2 bases from J, the gap between germline ends came to 9 bases. The CDR3 consists of 14 residues. For the CDR3, the DNA is TGTGCCAGCAGCCTTAGCAGAAACACCGGGGAGCTGTTTTTT. It specifies CASSLSRNTGELFF.

The sample holds a few counts of this clone. The chain employs TRBV5-4 and TRBJ2-2, with unresolved D. From germline, CDR1 is SGHNT and CDR2 YYREEE (reference sequence). The V end was cut by 3 bases, the J end by 5 bases, with 14 bases between. This CDR3 region has 15 residues. The CDR3 DNA reads TGTGCCAGCAGCTCTGTGTTGGGAACGACCGGGGAGCTGTTTTTT. Translated: CASSSVLGTTGELFF.

CDR3 protein: CASSSRPGDTDTQYF. CDR3 DNA: TGCGCCAGCAGCTCTCGACCGGGAGACACAGATACGCAGTATTTT. This sequence joins TRBV4-1 and TRBJ2-3, with D perhaps matching TRBD2 (6 bases). The V and J ends lost 5 bases and 2 bases respectively, with 14 bases between them. The CDR3 loop spans 15 amino acids. Per germline, CDR1 MGHRA and CDR2 YSYEKL.

This sequence joins TRBV4-3 and TRBJ2-3, with 16 bases lining up with TRBD2. Looked up from germline, CDR1 is LGHNA and CDR2 is YSLEER. The CDR3 totals 19 residues. V shed 3 bases and J 4 bases; nucleotides not matched to a gene: 10. The CDR3 region is CASSHEAPGTSGRADTQYF. In DNA, the CDR3 is TGCGCCAGCAGCCACGAAGCCCCTGGGACTAGCGGGAGGGCAGATACGCAGTATTTT.

This chain links TRBV27 with TRBJ2-7; tentatively, D is TRBD1 or TRBD2 (7 bases each). The CDR3 loop spans 17 amino acids. Trimming cost V 3 bases and J 3 bases, with 21 bases left between them. CDR1 and CDR2 (germline): MNHEY, SMNVEV (reference sequence). Here the CDR3 DNA reads TGTGCCAGCAGTTTTCTCCGGGGGGACAGTTTGTGCTACGAGCAGTACTTC. Encoded protein: CASSFLRGDSLCYEQYF.

CDR3: CASSPKGGAGKNIQYF. CDR3 sequence (DNA): TGTGCCAGCAGCCCCAAAGGGGGCGCAGGCAAAAACATTCAGTACTTC. The V gene is TRBV3-1 (or the pseudogene TRBV3-2), the J gene TRBJ2-4; TRBD1 agrees at 7 bases. CDR1 is LGHDT and CDR2 is YNNKEL in the germline V gene (reference sequence). The CDR3 length is 16 residues. V lost 4 bases, J lost 3 bases, and 9 bases stayed unmatched.

This sequence joins TRBV27 and TRBJ1-6; D not certain. Germline CDR1 MNHEY, CDR2 SMNVEV (reference sequence). The V end was cut by 3 bases, the J end by 6 bases, with 9 bases between. The CDR3 contains 14 residues. In DNA, the CDR3 is TGTGCCAGCAGTTTCGGGGATTCTAATTCACCCCTCCACTTT. Translated, it gives CASSFGDSNSPLHF.

This clone was seen a single time. The V and J genes are TRBV3-1 (or the pseudogene TRBV3-2) and TRBJ1-2, with TRBD1 identical over 7 bases. The CDR3 spans 11 residues. Losses at the gene ends were 11 bases for V and 6 bases for J; bases not matched to a gene: 6. Germline CDR1 reads LGHDT; CDR2 reads YNNKEL (reference sequence). Written as DNA, the CDR3 is TGTGCCTCAACAGGGGTGGATGGCTACACCTTC. It is translated as CASTGVDGYTF.

The chain is built from TRBV3-1 (or the pseudogene TRBV3-2) and TRBJ1-6; no reliable D call. The CDR3 is made up of 18 amino acids. V was trimmed by 1 base and J by 0 bases, leaving 13 bases between them. Per germline, CDR1 LGHDT and CDR2 YNNKEL (reference sequence). The DNA for the CDR3 is TGTGCCAGCAGCCAAGTCTCCAGCGCGAGCTCCTATAATTCACCCCTCCACTTT. This codes for CASSQVSSASSYNSPLHF.

The V gene is TRBV9, the J gene TRBJ1-5, with D tentatively TRBD1 (5 bases). Trimming shortened V by 0 bases and J by 1 base, and 8 bases separated the two germline ends. The CDR3 covers 15 residues. Looked up from germline, CDR1 is SGDLS and CDR2 is YYNGEE. The CDR3 loop reads CASSVDWDSNQPQHF. The CDR3 nucleotides read TGTGCCAGCAGCGTAGACTGGGACAGCAATCAGCCCCAGCATTTT.

V usage is TRBV15 and J usage is TRBJ2-5, with 11 bases lining up with TRBD1. V was clipped by 2 bases and J by 4 bases; unmatched bases: 6. CDR3 length equals 16 residues. Germline lookup yields CDR1 LNHNV and CDR2 YYDKDF (reference sequence). The CDR3 protein is CATSRQGTGGLETQYF. In DNA form, the CDR3 reads TGTGCCACCAGCAGACAGGGGACAGGGGGATTAGAGACCCAGTACTTC. Full variable domain (outside the CDR3, taken from reference TRBV15 and TRBJ2-5): DAMVIQNPRYQVTQFGKPVTLSCSQTLNHNVMYWYQQKSSQAPKLLFHYYDKDFNNEADTPDNFQSRRPNTSFCFLDIRSPGLGDTAMYLCATSRQGTGGLETQYFGPGTRLLVL.

The chain has TRBV28 and TRBJ2-2; D is unclear. CDR1 and CDR2 (germline): MDHEN, SYDVKM. The CDR3 is 14 amino acids. Trimming stripped 8 bases from V and 2 bases from J, with 12 bases between. For the CDR3, the DNA is TGTGCCAGCCTGAAGGGAATTAACACCGGGGAGCTGTTTTTT. Protein: CASLKGINTGELFF.

J is TRBJ1-1 and V is TRBV11-2, with TRBD1 matching over 9 bases. The CDR3 is 16 residues long. V trimming: 4 bases; J trimming: 3 bases; junction bases outside the gene matches: 9. The germline gives CDR1 SGHAT, CDR2 FQNNGV. The CDR3 DNA reads as TGTGCCAGCAGCTCCATGGACAGGGGCGAACACACTGAAGCTTTCTTT. As protein: CASSSMDRGEHTEAFF.

This sequence joins TRBV2 and TRBJ2-7; 8 bases match TRBD2. The V gene's germline CDR1 is SNHLY and CDR2 FYNNEI. The CDR3 extends over 14 amino acids. J gave up 7 bases and V 1 base, and 6 bases lay outside the gene matches. The chain's CDR3 is CASSEEGLAGEQYF. The CDR3 region has the DNA TGTGCCAGCAGTGAAGAGGGGCTAGCGGGTGAGCAGTACTTC.

The rearrangement uses TRBV25-1 and TRBJ2-5; D remains unclear. V lost 2 bases to trimming and J lost 5 bases, with 6 bases between them. The CDR3 covers 12 residues. From germline, CDR1 is MGHDK and CDR2 SYGVNS. The DNA for the CDR3 is TGTGCCAGCAGTGAAATGGGTGAGACCCAGTACTTC. Its protein is CASSEMGETQYF.

This clone occurred once. The J gene is TRBJ2-7, the V gene TRBV9; D remains ambiguous. With 0 bases removed from V and 1 base from J, the gap between germline ends came to 8 bases. This CDR3 contains 14 residues. CDR1 and CDR2 from the germline V gene are SGDLS and YYNGEE. The CDR3 DNA reads as TGTGCCAGCAGCGTAGGATGGAAATCCTACGAGCAGTACTTC. Translated: CASSVGWKSYEQYF. The full variable domain, with the rest looked up from reference TRBV9 and TRBJ2-7, is DSGVTQTPKHLITATGQRVTLRCSPRSGDLSVYWYQQSLDQGLQFLIQYYNGEERAKGNILERFSAQQFPDLHSELNLSSLELGDSALYFCASSVGWKSYEQYFGPGTRLTVT.

The chain recombines TRBV19 with TRBJ2-1, with D perhaps matching TRBD2 (5 bases). The V end lost 5 bases, the J end lost 6 bases, and 14 bases lay between the germline ends. The CDR3 sequence is 14 residues long. Germline V CDR1 and CDR2: LNHDA, SQIVND (reference sequence). This chain's CDR3 is CASSSRSSINEQFF. Written as DNA, the CDR3 is TGTGCCAGTAGTTCACGGTCTAGCATCAATGAGCAGTTCTTC.

This clone was observed a single time. Other DNA sequences from this sample encode an identical CDR3 as well. The chain employs TRBV3-1 (or the pseudogene TRBV3-2) and TRBJ2-1; 7 positions match TRBD2. Germline values: CDR1 LGHDT, CDR2 YNNKEL (reference sequence). This CDR3 has 13 residues. Trimming cost V 1 base and J 7 bases; bases outside gene matches: 1. The CDR3 DNA reads TGTGCCAGCAGCCAAGCGGGGGGAAATGAGCAGTTCTTC. Translation: CASSQAGGNEQFF.

In the case of this clone: Additional DNA sequences in this sample encode the identical CDR3. The rearrangement uses TRBV9 and TRBJ1-2; D might be TRBD1 (6 bases). There are 12 residues in the CDR3. Looked up from germline, CDR1 is SGDLS and CDR2 is YYNGEE. The V end was cut by 3 bases, the J end by 5 bases, with 8 bases between. CDR3 in amino acids: CASSADSYGYTF. The CDR3 bases are TGTGCCAGCAGCGCGGACAGTTATGGCTACACCTTC.

The chain links TRBV6-2 or TRBV6-3 to TRBJ2-4, with 9 bases matching TRBD2. The germline CDR1 and CDR2 sequences are MNHEY and SVGEGT. This CDR3 region has 17 residues. With V trimmed by 2 bases and J by 2 bases, 7 bases remained unmatched. The DNA of the CDR3 is TGTGCCAGCAGTTACAGTCTCGCGGGAGGGTCCAAAAACATTCAGTACTTC. It specifies CASSYSLAGGSKNIQYF.

This chain links TRBV11-3 with TRBJ2-1, with D unresolved. In germline, CDR1 is SGHNT, CDR2 YENEEA. Trimming cost V 0 bases and J 4 bases, with 4 bases left between them. This CDR3 has 13 residues. CDR3 loop: CASSLEAYNEQFF. Here the CDR3 DNA reads TGTGCCAGCAGCTTAGAAGCTTACAATGAGCAGTTCTTC.

The rearrangement joins TRBV27 to TRBJ2-1, with 8 nucleotides matching TRBD2. This CDR3 contains 17 residues. With V trimmed by 6 bases and J by 1 base, 11 bases remained unmatched. The germline V gene encodes CDR1 MNHEY and CDR2 SMNVEV (reference sequence). The CDR3 reads CASRPAGAGGSYNEQFF. The CDR3 nucleotides are TGTGCCAGCAGGCCAGCGGGAGCGGGCGGGTCCTACAATGAGCAGTTCTTC.

The table lists this clone with a count of one. V usage is TRBV2 and J usage is TRBJ1-4; tentatively, D is TRBD1 (5 bases). CDR1 SNHLY and CDR2 FYNNEI come from the germline V gene. Trimming cost V 8 bases and J 7 bases, with 11 bases left between them. CDR3 length equals 12 residues. The CDR3 nucleotides read TGTGCCAGCGTCGGGGCTGGTGAAAAACTGTTTTTT. It codes for CASVGAGEKLFF.